This T cell receptor (beta chain) was sequenced for a study of cytomegalovirus exposure and HLA in healthy donors. Use of 60 Vbeta and 13 Jbeta primers characterized the PCR. Per the original data handling: Later, an analysis found 75 million to 90 million unique TCR beta chains, and around 10 million of these were shared. Data came from immunoSEQ multiplex PCR; TCRdb stores just in-frame clones and leaves some out. D and trimming were read from the DNA, whereas the V and J calls and clone size are those reported in that table. This sample yields roughly 190,000 clones, of which 70% to 80% are seen a single time; about 2.5% belongs to the top ten. Germline V gene lookup returns CDR1 MGHRA and CDR2 YSYEKL. The CDR3 consists of 15 residues. V lost 5 bases to trimming and J lost 1 base, with 14 bases between them.

Sequences were obtained from PBMCs. This chain uses TRBV4-1 with TRBJ2-5; a weak D match, TRBD1 (5 bases). This sequence originates from a woman in her fifties or sixties in good health and CMV-seronegative. The chain's CDR3 is CASSGIVGAQETQYF. CDR3 bases: TGCGCCAGCAGCGGTATCGTAGGGGCCCAAGAGACCCAGTACTTC.